A selection of T cell receptor beta chains follows, all from one sample in a study of cytomegalovirus exposure and HLA in healthy donors. Method: immunoSEQ multiplex PCR; TCRdb's copy keeps in-frame clones and lacks some. The sample yields about 94,000 clones, 7.6% seen once. Sequencing was performed on PBMCs. The source is a middle-aged man in good health and CMV-seronegative. Both conserved end residues are part of each CDR3.

v_call,j_call,cdr3_aa
TRBV28,TRBJ1-2,CASSLGTGVYGYTF
TRBV19,TRBJ2-5,CASRRQGEETQYF
TRBV5-1,TRBJ2-2,CASSLIETGELFF
TRBV11-2,TRBJ2-3,CASSRPDTDTQYF
TRBV30,TRBJ2-5,CAWSVAGGHQYF
TRBV6-5,TRBJ2-1,CASSSLAGGFYNEQFF
TRBV15,TRBJ2-7,CATSSPRGFSYEQYF
TRBV30,TRBJ1-2,CAYSRDTSNYGYTF
TRBV4-2,TRBJ2-1,CASSELAGGRDEQFF
TRBV6-1,TRBJ2-7,CASRDPDSEQYF
TRBV9,TRBJ2-3,CASSVGGQSTDTQYF
TRBV30,TRBJ2-7,CAWSVRRLDEQYF
TRBV7-2,TRBJ2-1,CASSLASSGRYNEQFF
TRBV7-8,TRBJ1-1,CASSLGTWNTEAFF
TRBV28,TRBJ2-5,CASGQARETQYF
TRBV10-3,TRBJ2-5,CAISDREFGQTQYF
TRBV20-1,TRBJ1-5,CSARGEGPQHF
TRBV28,TRBJ1-1,CASSYPFETGGNTEAFF
TRBV5-6,TRBJ2-5,CASSLVSGGGETQYF
TRBV7-8,TRBJ2-2,CASSLPPADTGELFF
TRBV5-1,TRBJ2-1,CASSLIRVQEKDNEQFF
TRBV2,TRBJ1-3,CASSDEAQGLAGNTIYF
TRBV19,TRBJ2-3,CASSPLPGQGTDTQYF
TRBV27,TRBJ1-3,CASSIYGQAWNTIYF
TRBV6-5,TRBJ2-7,CASSYSGGNSYEQYF
TRBV5-6,TRBJ1-1,CASSSRPDEAFF
TRBV5-1,TRBJ2-3,CASSWGGAGVSDTQYF
TRBV28,TRBJ2-7,CASSPPDGRNPYEQYF
TRBV7-6,TRBJ2-2,CASGRGLNTGELFF
TRBV11-2,TRBJ1-5,CASSLGSDEGQPQHF
TRBV2,TRBJ1-1,CASNTDGNLEAFF
TRBV29-1,TRBJ2-7,CSAGRSGTYEQYF